This T cell receptor (beta chain) was identified during a study of T cell responses to AZD1222 COVID-19 vaccine. Study-level points and caveats: Seropositivity was recorded at baseline in only six AZD1222 recipients. Samples come after the peak T cell response, not at day 14. Clonal diversity was possibly underestimated; the donors were predominantly white British and more often female. As reported, nearly half of all spike-specific TCRs target variant regions that are unmutated.

Only in-frame clones appear in the TCRdb table, and some are missing; sequencing was by immunoSEQ multiplex PCR. The table has tens of thousands of clones, about 88% seen once. Details on this clone: Antigen: not known.

Germline V gene data show CDR1 as KGHSY and CDR2 as FQNENV. V gave up 3 bases and J gave up 8 bases, with 14 bases separating them. CDR3 size: 15 residues. This specimen was peripheral blood, taken on day 0 of AZD1222 vaccination. The receptor comes from an adult in good health. The rearrangement joins TRBV16 to TRBJ1-6; D unresolved. The CDR3 reads CASSQEGMDDSPLHF. In DNA form, the CDR3 reads TGTGCCAGCAGCCAGGAGGGAATGGATGATTCACCCCTCCACTTT.